The T cell receptor (beta chain) described here comes from a study of cytotoxic CD8 clonotypes in ibrutinib-treated CLL. The sequencing depth, 1 in 200,000 to 1 in 1 million T cells, was the target. Clones were sequenced by immunoSEQ multiplex PCR, and TCRdb holds only the in-frame ones, with some missing. The table shows some 160,000 clones, with roughly 80% occurring only once. Germline V gives CDR1 SGHRS, CDR2 YFSETQ. The CDR3 loop spans 14 amino acids. V lost 3 bases and J lost 8; bases outside the gene matches: 8. PBMCs were cryopreserved, and roughly 2 micrograms of genomic DNA from them went into TCR beta libraries.

The rearrangement joins TRBV5-1 to TRBJ2-4; TRBD1 agrees at 7 bases. The source is a human donor with chronic lymphocytic leukemia. Sequences were derived from PBMCs, sampled after 12 months of ibrutinib treatment. The CDR3 coding sequence is TGCGCCAGCAGCTACCGGACAGGTTCGGACATTCAGTACTTC. It yields the protein CASSYRTGSDIQYF.